This T cell receptor beta chain was profiled in a study of blood T cell repertoires in COVID-19 (dated by TCRdb to 2020 to 2021). Background for the entire study: Samples covering the acute and convalescent phases of COVID-19 were provided by collaborators in the United States, Italy and Spain. The repertoires were released in a freely available public database meant as a resource for research on the immune response to SARS-CoV-2. Where HLA class I and class II types were available, the types were taken from metadata supplied by the sample provider, not from assay-based typing. The samples were drawn from the first 160 participants of the ongoing ImmuneRACE study and from 1,254 subjects provided by 6 global collaborators. The dataset comprised deeply sampled blood TCRbeta repertoires from subjects exposed to, actively infected with, or recovered from COVID-19. Sample metadata almost always included a de-identified subject ID, COVID-19 status, age in years and sex. The material from the prospective study consisted of cDNA or gDNA derived from T cells, B-cell-depleted T cells, or PBMCs. The paper as a whole reports these results and caveats: Clinical and demographic metadata were provided uncurated, with the amount varying by source and participant.

In the prospective study, participants were about 18 to 90 years old, resided in around 25 geographic areas of the United States, and were enrolled through a virtual design. In the prospective study, participants were assigned to cohorts based on the clinical history participants reported in a screening survey and a study questionnaire. Recovered participants in ImmuneRACE Cohort 3 were defined as having two consecutive negative NP/OP PCR tests, clearance from a healthcare professional, or resolution of symptoms. In the prospective study, whole blood, serum and a nasopharyngeal or oropharyngeal swab were collected from each participant by mobile phlebotomists. Additional blood draws and questionnaires over an approximately 2-month period could optionally be provided by prospective study participants. Blood samples from the prospective study were shipped frozen or at room temperature prior to DNA extraction.

The immunoSEQ Assay, a bias-controlled multiplex PCR, was used to amplify TCRbeta CDR3 regions from genomic DNA. Under the source paper's analysis protocol: The number of nucleated cells in each sample was estimated from the amplification of reference gene primers within the assay. To quantify the absolute abundance of each unique TCRbeta CDR3 rearrangement, sequence reads were collapsed and filtered. For each sample, productive Simpson clonality was calculated by taking the square root of Simpson's diversity index across productive rearrangements. TCRdb mirrors the immuneACCESS table, restricted to in-frame sequences. Some clones are absent from its copies; in checked studies, under half trace to an unresolved V gene, and the reason for the others is unknown. Clone size and V and J calls were adopted from that table, with D and trimming inferred from the DNA. Here the sample has 220,000 or so clones; about 82% occur a single time. Of the sample, around 2.1% is held by the ten largest clones.

This clone appeared a few times. There is no known antigen for this receptor. Base quality data are lacking; no much larger clone is found one base away. As encoded in the germline V gene (reference sequence), CDR1 is DFQATT while CDR2 is SNEGSKA. The CDR3 sequence holds 11 residues, the cysteine and phenylalanine included. The sequence is cut down to CDR3 DNA, 33 bases in frame from base 1. Relative to germline, V is 5 bases shorter and J is 1 base shorter, with 5 bases between their ends. The material sequenced was PBMCs or T cells enriched from blood (not recorded which). The source of this sequence is a woman in her fifties or sixties who had recovered from COVID-19. Recombination joined TRBV20-1 with TRBJ1-2, with an unclear D gene assignment. At the DNA level, the sequence is TGCAGTGCTGACAATAACTATGGCTACACCTTC. The resulting protein is CSADNNYGYTF.